The TCR beta chain described here comes from a study of cytomegalovirus exposure and HLA in healthy donors (dated by TCRdb to about 2017). Background on the whole study: In an earlier analysis of 587 of the donors, approximately 260 Gb of sequence data and 90 million to 120 million unique TCR beta sequences from about 180 million T cells were reported. Because of strong linkage in the cohort, four or five DR-DQ haplotypes were treated as single units for association and clustering. A later genetic analysis used genome-wide SNP genotypes for about 65% of the 666 donors, treating that subset as a discovery cohort. Along with the roughly 700-subject first cohort, a separate validation cohort of approximately 110 different subjects was used. To predict cytomegalovirus infection status, the study combined high-throughput TCR immunosequencing, statistical association of individual TCRs with disease status, and machine learning. Every discovery cohort repertoire had been produced on one sequencing platform. In the later analysis, no new phenotypic data were used to find candidate immune exposures; instead, reliance was placed on TCR beta sequences and their occurrence across donors. Around 300 gigabases of sequencing data and approximately 80 million unique TCR sequences were included in an early release covering roughly 600 HLA-typed donors. The aim of the study was to test whether cataloging public T cell receptors could identify signatures of past pathogen exposure. Of the 398 genotyped donors, over 65% fell in the genetic ancestry cluster associated with self-reported Caucasian donors. Among 398 genotyped donors of the cohort, an average of approximately 240,000 unique TCR beta nucleotide sequences were sequenced per donor, around 20% of them non-productive. The number of donors typed differed by locus, with about 629-640 for A, B, C, DRB1 and DQB1, around 500 for DQA1, over 600 for DPA1, and 400 to 490 for DPB1. Alongside the repertoire data, information on donor age, sex, ethnicity and CMV serostatus was compiled. Both class I and class II loci were covered by HLA typing, at four-digit resolution. Using immunosequencing, the study profiled T cell repertoires from 500 to 800 subjects and related those repertoires to cytomegalovirus serostatus. To decide whether each TCR beta V gene segment behaved as functional or pseudogenic, an earlier analysis of some 580 of the donors relied on high-throughput TCR beta sequencing. In a later analysis, previously published TCR beta repertoires from 500 to 750 donors were re-analyzed and high-resolution HLA genotyping was added so that TCR occurrence patterns could be studied.

Library preparation used the immunoSEQ multiplex PCR assay. For the multiplex PCR, a mixture combining 60 forward primers for TCR Vbeta segments and 13 reverse primers for TCR Jbeta segments was used. A multiplex PCR assay on genomic DNA amplified the CDR3 region of rearranged TCR beta genes. The amplified TCR beta libraries were sequenced on the Illumina HiSeq System as 87-base-pair reads. The authors processed their data as follows. A later analysis counted some 80 million unique TCR beta chains across the 640 or so repertoires, and 9 million to 14 million of these chains were shared by at least two donors. A nearest-neighbor algorithm error-corrected the raw reads and collapsed the reads into unique sequences, merging closely related sequences to remove PCR and sequencing errors. To assign V, D and J gene segments, CDR3 sequences were aligned to IMGT reference sequences. Each retained sequence needed at least a six-nucleotide match to both a V gene segment and a J gene segment. A rearrangement was called productive if the CDR3 had no stop codons and remained in frame with V and J, and every other rearrangement was called non-productive. CDR3 was defined according to IMGT convention as the region running from the second conserved V-encoded cysteine to the conserved J-encoded phenylalanine. The earlier analysis of 500 to 750 of the donors excluded any sequence lacking an unambiguous match to a single V gene segment. In an earlier analysis of roughly 500 of the donors, V segments were called functional above 56.7% productive rearrangements and were called segregating when the between-donor standard deviation exceeded 5%. A statistical classification framework was developed to diagnose cytomegalovirus status using the catalog of TCR beta chain sequences. In a later analysis, V and J genes were assigned by comparing TCR nucleotide sequences against IMGT/GENE-DB human TR gene sequences. The TCRdist pipeline was used in a later analysis to assign CDR3 sequences and most-parsimonious VDJ recombination scenarios. In a later analysis, each TCR beta chain was defined by its CDR3 amino acid sequence together with its V-gene family, and reads without a unique V-gene family were excluded. A later analysis removed 450 to 600 highly shared, low-generation-probability nucleotide sequences to deal with suspected cross-contamination and a sequencing artifact. A later analysis calculated a clonal expansion index for each public chain from normalized within-repertoire ranks of inferred template counts. In a later analysis, generation probabilities were computed with a VDJ recombination model fitted to out-of-frame rearrangements, and the resulting probabilities were checked against IGoR. In a later analysis, TCR-TCR, TCR-HLA and TCR-CMV co-occurrence was scored with hypergeometric tests, and a repertoire-size bias correction was applied to TCR pairs. A later analysis estimated false discovery rates by permuting HLA or CMV assignments 20 times. In a later analysis, co-occurring TCRs were grouped with DBSCAN, and TCRdist sequence similarity was added when clustering was performed within HLA-allele-positive subsets. For co-occurrence clustering, repertoires with fewer than 30,000 or more than 120,000 public chains were excluded, along with four or five repertoires with anomalous nucleotide sharing. TCRdb provides this immuneACCESS table in a form limited to in-frame rearrangements. Some clones are lacking; in checked studies, under half of them reflect an unresolved V gene, and why the rest are absent is not known. V, J and clone size are taken as reported in that table, and D and trimming were inferred from the DNA itself. The sample profile shows about 140,000 clones; approximately 83% of them were found once. Approximately 3% of the sample comes from the top ten.

Note on this clone: It lacks a known antigen. No base qualities exist here, and no much larger clone lies one base off it.

On the study overall, not on this receptor specifically: A further reported finding was that TCR beta sequences accurately predicted the HLA-A and HLA-B alleles for most subjects in the first cohort. Because some donors lacked HLA typing at each locus, the association tests relied only on the typed subset. Correlated functional status among segregating V segments might be attributable to linkage disequilibrium, but an unknown experimental factor could not be ruled out. The authors suggested that the approach could potentially be extended to other disease states and immunological phenotypes. About 17 rarely observed V segments, including chromosome 9 orphons, were excluded from the earlier analysis of just under 600 of the donors because counts were too low. A later analysis associated 16,951 TCR beta sequences with specific HLA alleles at a false discovery rate of 0.05. This cohort had only TCR beta chains sequenced, and the lack of alpha or paired-chain data limited which features could be detected. In vitro tests confirmed that three of the cytomegalovirus-associated TCR beta chains recognize cytomegalovirus antigens. While some public TCRs were present in many individuals, most TCR sequences turned up only very rarely across donors. A cluster of highly shared sequence variants was judged likely to represent a technical artifact of the sequencing pipeline. A later analysis found that TCR association rates varied across HLA loci, with DRB1 alleles showing the most associated TCRs and HLA-C alleles the fewest. A later analysis found that HLA-associated TCR beta chains were more clonally expanded and had lower generation probabilities than equally common non-associated chains. Assigning TCR associations to individual alleles was difficult when HLA alleles, especially DR and DQ, strongly co-occurred. The study gave a list of about 170 TCR beta chains associated with cytomegalovirus. The only immune exposure information available for the cohort was CMV serostatus. According to a later analysis, most CMV-associated TCR beta chains appeared to be HLA-restricted, and the HLA associations seemed to be driven largely by CMV exposure. An earlier analysis of approximately 590 of the donors showed that most TCR beta V segments appeared in productive rearrangements either about 90% or about 30% of the time, which broadly matched IMGT annotations. A later genetic analysis reported fewer N-insertions in productive TCRs among donors in an Asian-associated ancestry cluster than the approximately 700-donor mean. In both the original and validation cohorts, the classifier was reported to diagnose cytomegalovirus status with high specificity and sensitivity. Several of the top co-occurrence clusters appeared to be linked to parvovirus B19, influenza, CMV and Epstein-Barr virus, according to a later analysis. In a later genetic analysis, a missense DCLRE1C variant was associated with V-gene and J-gene trimming of TCR beta chains, and the association was replicated in an independent cohort. Some IMGT-functional V segments, including TRBV6-2 and TRBV6-3, could not be told apart with the 87-base-pair reads, so those segments were excluded. Presence/absence analyses assumed roughly uniform sequencing depth across donors, an assumption that may not hold.

In total, about 650 healthy bone marrow donors made up the cohort. All cohort members were sampled while nominally healthy, although unrecorded immune exposures were likely present. The donor was CMV seronegative and belonged to the group of approximately 320 seronegative cohort members. A peripheral blood sample was provided by each donor, and peripheral blood mononuclear cells were used for TCR beta sequencing. Genomic DNA was extracted from the blood cell samples with the Qiagen DNeasy Blood Extraction Kit. V gives up 5 bases and J gives up 3 bases, and the segment between their germline ends measures 10 bases. Per the germline V gene, MDHEN is the CDR1 and SYDVKM is the CDR2. The CDR3, cysteine through phenylalanine, is 13 amino acids long. Of the read, only the CDR3 DNA is kept; its 39 bases are in frame from base 1.

This clonotype originated in a male donor in good health and CMV-seronegative. Sequenced material: PBMCs. The sequence links TRBV28 to TRBJ1-2; the D region possibly corresponds to TRBD1 (6 bases align). The bases are TGTGCCAGCAGTCCAGGACAGCACTATGGCTACACCTTC. Its protein is CASSPGQHYGYTF.